The rows below give T cell receptor beta chains drawn from one sample of a study of identical twins. A single record per CDR3 protein comes from TCRdb applying MiXCR to the 5' RACE reads. The repertoire holds a few hundred thousand distinct CDR3 sequences, with 7.5% to 10% as singletons. The same data also went into a second study, on yellow fever vaccine responses in identical twins.

The sequencing input was PBMCs. The source is a woman aged 18-35 years in good health. CDR3s include the opening cysteine and the closing phenylalanine or tryptophan. The D gene is left open where the match is weak. A row's size may be missing; if present it is once, few, many or a size class.

TRBV19	NA	TRBD2	TRBJ2-1	CASSMLAGVDNEQFF	TGTGCCAGTAGTATGCTCGCGGGAGTCGATAATGAGCAGTTCTTC
TRBV7-9	NA	TRBD1	TRBJ2-1	CASSLSLQGWDEQFF	TGTGCCAGCAGCTTAAGCTTACAGGGGTGGGATGAGCAGTTCTTC
TRBV20-1	many	TRBD2	TRBJ2-7	CSARDPSGYEQYF	TGCAGTGCTAGAGATCCTAGCGGGTACGAGCAGTACTTC
TRBV28	few	NA	TRBJ2-1	CASSLSFRGSDYNEQFF	TGTGCCAGCAGTTTATCTTTCAGGGGCTCCGACTACAATGAGCAGTTCTTC
TRBV3-1	many	NA	TRBJ2-2	CASSQTTGELFF	TGTGCCAGCAGCCAAACCACCGGGGAGCTGTTTTTT
TRBV5-1	NA	NA	TRBJ2-5	CASSLKKGGETQYF	TGCGCCAGCAGCTTGAAGAAGGGCGGTGAGACCCAGTACTTC
TRBV7-6	NA	TRBD2	TRBJ2-3	CASSFMTSGSADTQYF	TGTGCCAGCAGCTTTATGACTAGCGGGAGCGCAGATACGCAGTATTTT
TRBV10-3	many	TRBD1	TRBJ2-7	CAITPTGLTYEQYF	TGTGCCATCACCCCGACAGGGTTGACCTACGAGCAGTACTTC
TRBV6-1	few	NA	TRBJ2-3	CASSSDMSGTDTQYF	TGTGCCAGCAGCTCGGACATGTCTGGCACAGATACGCAGTATTTT
TRBV6-5	few	TRBD2	TRBJ2-5	CASSYSIAGGHQTQYF	TGTGCCAGCAGTTACTCGATTGCGGGGGGGCATCAGACCCAGTACTTC
TRBV14	few	NA	TRBJ2-7	CASSTRDNPYEQYF	TGTGCCAGCAGCACCCGGGACAACCCCTACGAGCAGTACTTC
TRBV11-2	few	TRBD2	TRBJ2-3	CASSLGGGSDTQYF	TGTGCCAGCAGCTTAGGGGGGGGATCAGATACGCAGTATTTT
TRBV12-3/TRBV12-4	NA	NA	TRBJ2-5	CASSFYDTPRTQYF	TGTGCCAGCAGTTTTTATGACACCCCGAGGACCCAGTACTTC
TRBV4-3	many	TRBD2	TRBJ2-1	CASSQEYGTSGSHSYNEQFF	TGCGCCAGCAGCCAAGAGTACGGGACTAGCGGGAGTCATTCCTACAATGAGCAGTTCTTC
TRBV20-1	NA	TRBD2	TRBJ2-7	CSAKRGPEQYF	TGCAGTGCTAAGCGGGGTCCCGAGCAGTACTTC
TRBV20-1	few	NA	TRBJ2-7	CSARAAETYEQYF	TGCAGTGCTAGAGCGGCGGAGACTTACGAGCAGTACTTC
TRBV20-1	few	TRBD1	TRBJ2-3	CSARDWDRVTDTQYF	TGCAGTGCTAGAGATTGGGACAGAGTAACAGATACGCAGTATTTT
TRBV3-1	NA	NA	TRBJ2-5	CASSQVKGLAVLETQYF	TGTGCCAGCAGCCAAGTTAAGGGTTTGGCAGTCTTGGAGACCCAGTACTTC
TRBV6-2/TRBV6-3	few	TRBD2	TRBJ2-5	CASSLAVLQETQYF	TGTGCCAGCAGTCTAGCGGTCCTCCAAGAGACCCAGTACTTC
TRBV29-1	few	NA	TRBJ2-7	CSVETGGSYEQYF	TGCAGCGTTGAAACGGGCGGTTCCTACGAGCAGTACTTC
TRBV7-9	many	NA	TRBJ1-1	CASSSIRTDMNTEAFF	TGTGCCAGCAGCTCCATAAGGACAGATATGAACACTGAAGCTTTCTTT
TRBV4-2	few	TRBD1	TRBJ2-7	CASSQGTGFYEQYF	TGTGCCAGCAGCCAAGGGACAGGGTTCTACGAGCAGTACTTC
TRBV20-1	NA	TRBD2	TRBJ2-1	CSARDATSGTVNEQFF	TGCAGTGCTAGAGATGCGACTAGCGGGACCGTCAATGAGCAGTTCTTC
TRBV12-3/TRBV12-4	many	TRBD2	TRBJ2-1	CASSLDLGLASDNEQFF	TGTGCCAGCAGTTTAGACCTAGGACTAGCGTCTGACAATGAGCAGTTCTTC
TRBV7-9	few	TRBD1	TRBJ2-7	CASSSGQGAAYEQYF	TGTGCCAGCAGCTCGGGACAGGGGGCGGCCTACGAGCAGTACTTC
TRBV28	few	TRBD1	TRBJ2-1	CASRPQGRDEQFF	TGTGCCAGCAGGCCACAGGGGCGCGATGAGCAGTTCTTC
TRBV28	few	TRBD1	TRBJ2-7	CASSLGTGGVGFSYEQYF	TGTGCCAGCAGTCTCGGGACAGGGGGCGTGGGTTTCTCCTACGAGCAGTACTTC
TRBV11-2	NA	TRBD2	TRBJ2-2	CASSSPGLAGLGDTGELFF	TGTGCCAGCAGCTCGCCGGGACTAGCGGGGTTGGGTGACACCGGGGAGCTGTTTTTT
TRBV5-1	few	NA	TRBJ1-1	CASSPSGSGGTEAFF	TGCGCCAGCAGCCCGTCCGGTTCCGGGGGAACTGAAGCTTTCTTT
TRBV5-6	many	TRBD2	TRBJ2-4	CASSFPREGLAKNIQYF	TGTGCCAGCAGCTTCCCCAGGGAGGGATTAGCCAAAAACATTCAGTACTTC
TRBV18	NA	TRBD2	TRBJ2-1	CASSPGLAGDPEQFF	TGTGCCAGCTCACCGGGGCTAGCGGGGGACCCTGAGCAGTTCTTC
TRBV7-8	NA	TRBD2	TRBJ2-3	CASSLGLAGEGQYF	TGTGCCAGCAGCTTAGGACTAGCGGGGGAGGGGCAGTATTTT
TRBV27	few	NA	TRBJ1-2	CASTRTVGYGYTF	TGTGCCAGCACCAGGACAGTAGGCTATGGCTACACCTTC
TRBV6-2/TRBV6-3	NA	TRBD1	TRBJ2-7	CASRRNTGGASHEQYF	TGTGCCAGCAGACGGAATACAGGGGGCGCTTCCCACGAGCAGTACTTC
TRBV28	few	TRBD1	TRBJ2-7	CASSLRTGTGDFYEQYF	TGTGCCAGCAGTTTACGGACCGGGACAGGGGACTTCTACGAGCAGTACTTC
TRBV20-1	few	TRBD2	TRBJ2-7	CSAYNSGGLYEQYF	TGCAGTGCTTATAATAGCGGGGGGTTGTACGAGCAGTACTTC